These 11 T cell receptor beta chains originate from one sample sequenced in a study of blood T cell repertoires in COVID-19. Some clones are missing from TCRdb's copy, which holds only in-frame ones; the method was immunoSEQ multiplex PCR. The profile shows 140,000 or so clones, around 83% of them singletons. The sequencing input was peripheral blood. These receptors came from an elderly woman with acute or convalescent COVID-19.

The chain couples TRBV7-9 to TRBJ1-1; no firm D call. The V end lost 3 bases, the J end lost 4 bases, and 15 bases lay between the germline ends. The CDR3 has 15 residues. The germline gives CDR1 SEHNR, CDR2 FQNEAQ (reference sequence). This chain's CDR3 is CASSFMREGGTEAFF. In DNA form, the CDR3 reads TGTGCCAGCAGCTTTATGAGGGAGGGCGGCACTGAAGCTTTCTTT.

The rearrangement links TRBV7-8 to TRBJ1-4; D is uncertain. Trimming removed 5 bases from V and 8 bases from J, with 15 bases in between. The CDR3 length is 14 residues. The germline V gene encodes CDR1 SGHVS and CDR2 FQNEAQ. CDR3 in amino acids: CASSLGGRREKLFF. CDR3 nucleotide sequence: TGTGCCAGCAGCCTCGGCGGGCGCAGGGAAAAACTGTTTTTT.

The chain combines TRBV9 with TRBJ2-1, with D tentatively TRBD2 (6 bases). This CDR3 spans 13 amino acids. The germline V and J ends were trimmed by 4 bases and 5 bases, with 10 bases remaining between them. Per germline, CDR1 SGDLS and CDR2 YYNGEE. CDR3 DNA sequence: TGTGCCAGCAGCCCGTCGGGGGACAATGAGCAGTTCTTC. This translates into CASSPSGDNEQFF.

V is TRBV20-1 and J is TRBJ2-7; tentatively, D is TRBD2 (7 bases). The V end lost 3 bases, the J end lost 5 bases, and 11 bases lay between the germline ends. Germline CDR1 and CDR2: DFQATT and SNEGSKA (reference sequence). This CDR3 comprises 12 residues. The chain's CDR3 is CSASWGGDEQYF. As DNA, the CDR3 is TGCAGTGCTAGTTGGGGGGGCGACGAGCAGTACTTC.

The J gene is TRBJ1-2, the V gene TRBV27; TRBD1 might be the D (5 bases). The V end was cut by 4 bases, the J end by 5 bases, with 5 bases between. The germline CDR1 and CDR2 sequences are MNHEY and SMNVEV (reference sequence). The CDR3 length is 11 residues. CDR3 protein: CASSSGYGYTF. Here the CDR3 DNA reads TGTGCCAGCAGTTCAGGGTATGGCTACACCTTC.

CDR3 nucleotides: TGTGCCAGCAGCCCCTTCAGGAACACTGAAGCTTTCTTT. Protein product: CASSPFRNTEAFF. The V call is TRBV7-8, the J call TRBJ1-1, with no clear D. The CDR3 runs to 13 residues. Per the germline V gene, CDR1 is SGHVS and CDR2 is FQNEAQ. V lost 5 bases to trimming and J lost 1 base, with 8 bases between them.

This sequence joins TRBV10-1 and TRBJ1-2, with a possible D match to TRBD1 (5 bases). With 4 bases removed from V and 6 bases from J, the gap between germline ends came to 9 bases. Germline loops: CDR1 WNHNN, CDR2 SYGVQD (reference sequence). This CDR3 is 12 amino acids long. In nucleotides, the CDR3 is TGCGCCAGCAGTGGGACAATGGATGGCTACACCTTC. It codes for CASSGTMDGYTF.

The rearrangement links TRBV6-5 to TRBJ1-6, with D tentatively TRBD1 (6 bases). Germline values: CDR1 MNHEY, CDR2 SVGAGI. This CDR3 spans 13 amino acids. Trimming took off 8 bases at V and 6 bases at J, with 11 bases between the two ends. Written as DNA, the CDR3 is TGTGCCAGCCAGGACAGCCTTAATTCACCCCTCCACTTT. Translation gives CASQDSLNSPLHF.

The V gene is TRBV27, the J gene TRBJ1-5, with 8 bases lining up with TRBD1. J was trimmed by 5 bases and V by 6 bases; bases with no gene match: 12. Germline V gene lookup returns CDR1 MNHEY and CDR2 SMNVEV (reference sequence). CDR3 length: 16 residues. Here the CDR3 reads CASSRAPGQGDQPQHF. The CDR3 nucleotides read TGTGCCAGCAGCCGAGCCCCCGGACAGGGTGATCAGCCCCAGCATTTT.

The J gene is TRBJ1-5, the V gene TRBV7-2; 8 bases map to TRBD1. With 5 bases clipped from V and 7 bases from J, the junction kept 4 bases outside the gene matches. From germline, CDR1 is SGHTA and CDR2 FQGNSA. This CDR3 is built from 13 residues. The CDR3 is CASSQWTGQPQHF. The CDR3 nucleotides read TGTGCCAGCAGCCAATGGACAGGGCAGCCCCAGCATTTT.

The chain carries TRBV7-8 and TRBJ2-7, with D unclear. Germline CDR1 and CDR2: SGHVS and FQNEAQ. This CDR3 has 13 residues. The V and J ends lost 1 base and 3 bases respectively, with 7 bases between them. In DNA form, the CDR3 reads TGTGCCAGCAGCTTAGGGCTCTTCTACGAGCAGTACTTC. As protein: CASSLGLFYEQYF.